This passage covers 9 T cell receptor beta chains from one sample sequenced in a study of T-cell reconstitution after alpha-beta-depleted transplantation in children. As it was prepared, the TCRbeta library received unique molecular identifiers. TCRdb used MiXCR to reprocess the PCR reads, holding one entry per CDR3 protein. This table has 600,000 to 800,000 distinct CDR3 sequences, less than 15% appearing once. Specimen: PBMCs, collected before TCRalphabeta/CD19-depleted stem cell transplant. Receptors originate from a girl aged 2 to 10 with congenital amegakaryocytic thrombocytopenia, due to receive a stem cell transplant.

V usage is TRBV7-2 and J usage is TRBJ2-5; D gene ambiguous. Looked up from germline, CDR1 is SGHTA and CDR2 is FQGNSA. Trimming took off 1 base at V and 3 bases at J, with 6 bases between the two ends. This CDR3 spans 13 amino acids. The CDR3 sequence: CASSLVNKETQYF. The CDR3 DNA reads as TGTGCCAGCAGCTTAGTGAACAAAGAGACCCAGTACTTC.

This clonotype has ten or more counts. The CDR3 is CASSLNTQYF. In DNA form, the CDR3 reads TGTGCCAGCAGTTTAAATACGCAGTATTTT. The chain links TRBV12-3 or TRBV12-4 to TRBJ2-3, with D unclear. The CDR3 spans 10 residues. V lost 2 bases, J lost 7 bases, and 1 base lay in between.

In the case of this clonotype: Given a much more abundant clone one base away, this may be a read error. J is TRBJ2-4 and V is TRBV20-1; D possibly corresponds to TRBD2 (5 bases). The V end was cut by 3 bases, the J end by 9 bases, with 18 bases between. CDR1 is DFQATT and CDR2 is SNEGSKA in the germline V gene (reference sequence). The CDR3 covers 14 residues. This chain's CDR3 is CSASFVGEIPIQYF. The CDR3, as DNA: TGCAGTGCTAGTTTCGTGGGAGAAATCCCCATTCAGTACTTC.

Points on this clonotype: This clone may be a read error of a much larger clone one base away. This CDR3 is missing its conserved last phenylalanine or tryptophan, likely due to a read error. This chain joins TRBV12-3 or TRBV12-4 and TRBJ1-1; D might be TRBD1 (6 bases). This CDR3 spans 15 amino acids. V was cut by 7 bases and J by 5 bases, with 20 bases left in between. For the CDR3, the DNA is TGTGCCAGCACCTTGATGGGGGGCTGGAGGACTGAAGCTTTCTTA. Its protein is CASTLMGGWRTEAFL.

The chain carries TRBV6-2 or TRBV6-3 and TRBJ2-3; 7 bases agree with TRBD1. This CDR3 comprises 13 residues. Germline assignment: CDR1 MNHEY and CDR2 SVGEGT. V trimming: 7 bases; J trimming: 6 bases; junction bases outside the gene matches: 7. This CDR3 is CASTNRGRDTQYF. DNA of the CDR3: TGTGCCAGCACTAACAGGGGCCGGGATACGCAGTATTTT.

The chain combines TRBV10-3 with TRBJ2-5, with 11 positions matching TRBD2. The CDR3 is 17 amino acids. With 0 bases clipped from V and 5 bases from J, the junction kept 8 bases outside the gene matches. The germline CDR1 and CDR2 sequences are ENHRY and SYGVKD. The DNA of the CDR3 is TGTGCCATCAGTGAGTCGCTTGTAGCGGGAGGGTTTGAGACCCAGTACTTC. Its translation is CAISESLVAGGFETQYF.

There are many counts of this clonotype. This chain uses TRBV10-3 with TRBJ2-2, with D tentatively TRBD1 (5 bases). Per the germline V gene, CDR1 is ENHRY and CDR2 is SYGVKD. V lost 6 bases and J lost 8, with 19 bases in between. This CDR3 has 15 amino acids. Here the CDR3 DNA reads TGTGCCATCAGACCCAGCGAACCGCAGGGTGGGGAGCTGTTTTTT. This translates into CAIRPSEPQGGELFF.

This clonotype was recorded a few times. CDR3 nucleotide sequence: TGTGCCAGCAGCTTAGGGTTGAGGGGGGGTGCCGCGGTCGGGCAGTATTTT. Translated: CASSLGLRGGAAVGQYF. The chain uses TRBV7-8 and TRBJ2-3, with D possibly TRBD2 on 7 matching bases. The CDR3 has 17 amino acids. Germline values: CDR1 SGHVS, CDR2 FQNEAQ. V was shortened by 1 base and J by 11 bases, with 25 bases between the two germline ends.

This clonotype appeared many times. The V gene is TRBV12-3 or TRBV12-4, the J gene TRBJ1-4; TRBD1 is a possible D gene (5 bases). CDR3 length equals 15 residues. V was shortened by 5 bases and J by 8 bases, with 18 bases between the two germline ends. In DNA form, the CDR3 reads TGTGCCAGCAGTCCCCGGGGGAGGGGAGGAGAAAAACTGTTTTTT. It is translated as CASSPRGRGGEKLFF.